The source of this T cell receptor beta chain is a study of Ad26.COV2.S vaccination and SARS-CoV-2 variants. Study-wide points: Vaccinees reportedly had broad spike-specific CD8+ and CD4+ T cell responses. Possibly, TCR breadth and depth analyses underestimated total T cell responses.

Note on this clone: Its cognate antigen is unknown.

The treatment here: about 20 received Ad26.COV2.S at low or high dose, single or two shots; several received placebo; per-sample allocation not given. Day 63 following the first vaccine or placebo injection was when the samples were taken. This CDR3 is built from 12 residues. Trimming cost V 4 bases and J 4 bases, with 9 bases left between them. Germline CDR1 is SQVTM and CDR2 is ANQGSEA. Using immunoSEQ multiplex PCR, the repertoire was profiled, and TCRdb retains in-frame clones only, with some absent. The table shows about 460,000 clones, with about nine tenths occurring only once. The specimen was peripheral blood, collected in a trial of Ad26.COV2.S vaccine versus placebo. This chain connects TRBV29-1 to TRBJ2-3, with TRBD1 as a possible D gene (5 bases). This clonotype was obtained from a person between 18 and 59 years old who received the Ad26.COV2.S COVID-19 vaccine or a placebo. In DNA form, the CDR3 reads TGCAGCGTTGCCGTCAGGGCAGATACGCAGTATTTT. This codes for CSVAVRADTQYF.